These 23 T cell receptor beta chains were all obtained from the same sample, sequenced in a study of cytomegalovirus exposure and HLA in healthy donors (dated by TCRdb to about 2017). Libraries were built with the immunoSEQ multiplex PCR assay. For the multiplex PCR, a mixture combining 60 forward primers for TCR Vbeta segments and 13 reverse primers for TCR Jbeta segments was used. TCRdb limited this immuneACCESS table to in-frame rearrangements with V and J called. A share of clones is missing; checked studies link under half to unresolved V genes, and the rest is unexplained. The sample table holds some 160,000 clones, of which around 80% were seen once. Clones ranked in the top ten supply 6.5% to 8.5% of the sample. Sequenced input: PBMCs. All receptors come from a woman aged 40 to 50 in good health and CMV-seropositive.

The V gene is TRBV5-1, the J gene TRBJ1-1; D might be TRBD1 (5 bases). The CDR3 is 18 amino acids. The germline V and J ends were trimmed by 4 bases and 0 bases, with 22 bases remaining between them. Germline CDR1 reads SGHRS; CDR2 reads YFSETQ. CDR3 in amino acids: CASSPGGGSTRLNTEAFF. In DNA form, the CDR3 reads TGCGCCAGCAGCCCCGGGGGGGGATCGACCCGACTGAACACTGAAGCTTTCTTT.

The count of this clone is one. The chain has TRBV7-9 and TRBJ2-5, with TRBD2 matching 14 bases. Germline trimming cut 1 base from V and 3 bases from J; bases unmatched to any gene: 1. There are 16 residues in the CDR3. The germline V gene has CDR1 SEHNR and CDR2 FQNEAQ (reference sequence). The CDR3 bases are TGTGCCAGCAGCTTAGGGGGACTAGCGGGGGAAGAGACCCAGTACTTC. Encoded protein: CASSLGGLAGEETQYF.

The V call is TRBV10-3, the J call TRBJ2-2; D perhaps matches TRBD1 (6 bases). V was clipped by 7 bases and J by 6 bases, with 15 bases between them. The length of the CDR3 is 14 residues. Germline lookup yields CDR1 ENHRY and CDR2 SYGVKD. The CDR3 protein is CAIIWGHSSGELFF. The CDR3, as DNA: TGTGCCATCATCTGGGGGCACTCATCCGGGGAGCTGTTTTTT.

This chain joins TRBV6-1 and TRBJ1-1; tentative D call: TRBD1 (5 bases). This CDR3 is built from 14 residues. V was cut by 5 bases and J by 5 bases, with 15 bases left in between. Germline values: CDR1 MNHNS, CDR2 SASEGT. CDR3 nucleotides: TGTGCCAGCAGTCCAAAGGGGTCTCGAACTGAAGCTTTCTTT. It translates to CASSPKGSRTEAFF.

The chain employs TRBV5-8 and TRBJ1-1, with 11 bases fitting TRBD1. This CDR3 is 14 amino acids long. CDR1 and CDR2 (germline): SGHTS, YDEGEE. After removal of 3 bases from V and 6 bases from J, the junction contained 4 bases not matched to a gene. The chain's CDR3 is CASSWGQGVPEAFF. The CDR3 nucleotides are TGTGCCAGCAGCTGGGGACAGGGGGTCCCTGAAGCTTTCTTT. Combining the CDR3 with reference TRBV5-8 and TRBJ1-1 gives the whole variable domain EAGVTQSPTHLIKTRGQQATLRCSPISGHTSVYWYQQALGLGLQFLLWYDEGEERNRGNFPPRFSGRQFPNYSSELNVNALELEDSALYLCASSWGQGVPEAFFGQGTRLTVV.

The chain combines TRBV5-6 with TRBJ2-3; weak D call: TRBD2 (6 bases). The CDR3 totals 13 residues. V lost 7 bases and J lost 1, with 10 bases in between. Germline loops: CDR1 SGHDT, CDR2 YYEEEE. The CDR3 loop is CASWGVGTDTQYF. In DNA, the CDR3 is TGTGCCAGCTGGGGGGTGGGCACAGATACGCAGTATTTT. The complete variable domain, with remaining parts taken from reference TRBV5-6 and TRBJ2-3, reads DAGVTQSPTHLIKTRGQQVTLRCSPKSGHDTVSWYQQALGQGPQFIFQYYEEEERQRGNFPDRFSGHQFPNYSSELNVNALLLGDSALYLCASWGVGTDTQYFGPGTRLTVL.

The V and J genes are TRBV5-1 and TRBJ2-2; D gene unclear. V gave up 1 base and J gave up 3 bases, with 7 bases separating them. The CDR3 length is 14 residues. The germline CDR1 and CDR2 sequences are SGHRS and YFSETQ. Here the CDR3 DNA reads TGCGCCAGCAGCTTGCAGGTGGACACCGGGGAGCTGTTTTTT. Translation: CASSLQVDTGELFF.

The rearrangement links TRBV5-5 to TRBJ2-7; D is possibly TRBD1 (5 bases). This CDR3 has 13 residues. The V gene's germline CDR1 is SGHKS and CDR2 YYEKEE (reference sequence). Between the trimmed V and J ends, which lost 6 bases and 4 bases, there was a span of 14 bases. The CDR3 protein is CASTPGHSYEQYF. The CDR3 DNA sequence: TGTGCCAGCACCCCAGGACACTCATACGAGCAGTACTTC. Combining the CDR3 with reference TRBV5-5 and TRBJ2-7 gives the whole variable domain DAGVTQSPTHLIKTRGQQVTLRCSPISGHKSVSWYQQVLGQGPQFIFQYYEKEERGRGNFPDRFSARQFPNYSSELNVNALLLGDSALYLCASTPGHSYEQYFGPGTRLTVT.

The chain links TRBV4-1 to TRBJ1-1; maybe TRBD1 (5 bases). Trimming took off 0 bases at V and 0 bases at J, with 17 bases between the two ends. Germline values: CDR1 MGHRA, CDR2 YSYEKL. The CDR3 sequence is 18 residues long. This CDR3 is CASSQDKGRRGMNTEAFF. CDR3 in DNA: TGCGCCAGCAGCCAAGACAAGGGCAGACGGGGGATGAACACTGAAGCTTTCTTT.

The J gene is TRBJ1-1, the V gene TRBV5-1, with 10 bases that match TRBD1. The CDR3 is 16 residues long. CDR1 and CDR2 from the germline V gene are SGHRS and YFSETQ. The V and J ends lost 0 bases and 5 bases, in that order; junction bases with no gene match: 7. The CDR3 loop is CASSLVTAGQGTEAFF. The CDR3 bases are TGCGCCAGCAGCTTGGTTACCGCGGGACAGGGGACTGAAGCTTTCTTT.

The V and J genes are TRBV29-1 and TRBJ1-1; D unclear. CDR3 length: 13 residues. V was pared by 3 bases and J by 0 bases, with 8 bases between. Germline V CDR1 and CDR2: SQVTM, ANQGSEA. CDR3 sequence reads: CSVDTEMNTEAFF. DNA for the CDR3: TGCAGCGTTGATACAGAGATGAACACTGAAGCTTTCTTT.

The chain joins TRBV7-8 to TRBJ2-2, with 10 bases fitting TRBD2. V was clipped by 0 bases and J by 3 bases; unmatched bases: 10. This CDR3 spans 19 amino acids. Per the germline V gene, CDR1 is SGHVS and CDR2 is FQNEAQ. CDR3 residues: CASSLAPEAGGLDTGELFF. The CDR3 DNA reads TGTGCCAGCAGCTTAGCGCCGGAAGCGGGGGGGCTCGACACCGGGGAGCTGTTTTTT.

This sequence joins TRBV11-2 and TRBJ1-1; 9 bases map to TRBD1. The CDR3 extends over 17 amino acids. Losses at the gene ends were 3 bases for V and 0 bases for J; bases not matched to a gene: 8. Germline assignment: CDR1 SGHAT and CDR2 FQNNGV. For the CDR3, the DNA is TGTGCCAGCAGCTTCCCAAGGGACAGGGCGATGAACACTGAAGCTTTCTTT. This sequence encodes CASSFPRDRAMNTEAFF.

This clone was seen only a few times. The chain carries TRBV2 and TRBJ1-5, with D uncertain. CDR3 length: 12 amino acids. CDR1 and CDR2 from the germline V gene are SNHLY and FYNNEI. The V end lost 7 bases, the J end lost 4 bases, and 8 bases lay between the germline ends. This CDR3 is CASNRANQPQHF. The CDR3 nucleotides are TGTGCCAGCAATAGAGCAAATCAGCCCCAGCATTTT.

V is TRBV10-3 and J is TRBJ2-3; the match to TRBD2 covers 11 bases. The V gene's germline CDR1 is ENHRY and CDR2 SYGVKD. The trim removed 6 bases at V and 3 bases at J, leaving 8 bases unmatched. The CDR3 is 16 residues long. CDR3 amino acids: CAISLLAGALTDTQYF. The CDR3 DNA follows: TGTGCCATCAGCCTACTAGCGGGGGCCCTTACAGATACGCAGTATTTT.

The rearrangement links TRBV5-4 to TRBJ2-2; 7 bases are shared with TRBD2. Looked up from germline, CDR1 is SGHNT and CDR2 is YYREEE (reference sequence). The CDR3 loop spans 16 amino acids. V gave up 4 bases and J gave up 7 bases; unmatched junction bases: 13. The CDR3: CASSEFGTIISGELFF. The CDR3 DNA is TGTGCCAGCAGCGAGTTTGGGACTATAATTAGCGGGGAGCTGTTTTTT.

V gene TRBV14 combines with J gene TRBJ2-3, with D unresolved. This CDR3 has 13 amino acids. Trimming pared 1 base from V and 3 bases from J, leaving 5 bases between. The germline CDR1 and CDR2 sequences are SGHDN and FVKESK. The DNA for the CDR3 is TGTGCCAGCAGCCAAGTCAGGACAGATACGCAGTATTTT. Protein sequence: CASSQVRTDTQYF. Full variable domain (rest looked up from reference TRBV14 and TRBJ2-3): EAGVTQFPSHSVIEKGQTVTLRCDPISGHDNLYWYRRVMGKEIKFLLHFVKESKQDESGMPNNRFLAERTGGTYSTLKVQPAELEDSGVYFCASSQVRTDTQYFGPGTRLTVL.

This chain joins TRBV5-6 and TRBJ1-5; 7 positions match TRBD1. This CDR3 is built from 15 residues. The V gene end was trimmed by 0 bases and the J gene end by 1 base; junction bases not matched to a gene: 1. Germline V gene lookup returns CDR1 SGHDT and CDR2 YYEEEE. Here the CDR3 reads CASSLAGGSNQPQHF. CDR3 nucleotide sequence: TGTGCCAGCAGCTTGGCAGGGGGAAGCAATCAGCCCCAGCATTTT.

This clone was seen only a few times. The V and J genes are TRBV2 and TRBJ1-1; a possible D gene is TRBD1 (6 bases). The CDR3 loop spans 13 amino acids. Trimming pared 9 bases from V and 0 bases from J, leaving 11 bases between. Looked up from germline, CDR1 is SNHLY and CDR2 is FYNNEI. CDR3 amino acids: CARVTGMNTEAFF. The CDR3 DNA reads as TGTGCCAGGGTCACAGGGATGAACACTGAAGCTTTCTTT.

In this sample, this clone turned up once. The CDR3, as DNA: TGTGCCAGCCTCGGCCGGAGAACTGAAGCTTTCTTT. Translating gives CASLGRRTEAFF. The V gene is TRBV2, the J gene TRBJ1-1; D remains unclear. V dropped 8 bases and J dropped 5 bases, with 12 bases sitting between them. Germline V gives CDR1 SNHLY, CDR2 FYNNEI. The CDR3 runs 12 residues.

The V call is TRBV5-1, the J call TRBJ2-3, with 16 bases matching TRBD2. The germline V gene encodes CDR1 SGHRS and CDR2 YFSETQ. Losses at the gene ends were 4 bases for V and 2 bases for J; bases not matched to a gene: 7. This CDR3 has 18 amino acids. CDR3 protein: CASSTGLAGGRYTDTQYF. The CDR3 nucleotides read TGCGCCAGCAGCACGGGACTAGCGGGGGGGCGATACACAGATACGCAGTATTTT.

The table lists this clone with a count of one. CDR3 DNA sequence: TGTGCCAGCTCATTAGAGGGTAACTATGGCTACACCTTC. It translates to CASSLEGNYGYTF. V is TRBV18 and J is TRBJ1-2; no definite D call. The CDR3 runs to 13 residues. The germline CDR1 and CDR2 sequences are KGHSH and LQKENI. V shed 5 bases and J shed 1 base, with 8 bases lying between them.

This clone has just one count. The CDR3, as DNA: TGTGCCAGCAGCTTGCAGGGAATAGGCTCTGGAAACACCATATATTTT. Translated: CASSLQGIGSGNTIYF. V is TRBV11-2 and J is TRBJ1-3, with D perhaps TRBD1 (5 bases). The V and J ends lost 3 bases and 0 bases respectively, with 12 bases between them. The CDR3 totals 16 residues. Germline loops: CDR1 SGHAT, CDR2 FQNNGV.